This record covers a single T cell receptor beta chain. The germline V gene has CDR1 SEHNR and CDR2 FQNEAQ (reference sequence). CDR3 length: 15 residues. V gave up 3 bases and J gave up 0 bases; unmatched junction bases: 1. The data stem from a study of CD8+ T cells in alopecia areata. Stated treatment: oral pan-JAK inhibitor, 5-10 mg twice daily. Sequencing relied on a cDNA template that was reverse transcribed from extracted RNA. Repertoires were generated with immunoSEQ multiplex PCR, while TCRdb's copy carries only in-frame clones and drops some. The top ten hold more than 20% of the sample, which has around 150,000 clones, 82% seen once.

This sequence was found in a human donor with alopecia areata. The V call is TRBV7-9, the J call TRBJ1-4; 7 nucleotides match TRBD1. The specimen was CD8+ T cells sorted from blood, collected at week 4, from a patient treated with tofacitinib. The CDR3 loop is CASSFGTATNEKLFF. The CDR3 DNA reads TGTGCCAGCAGCTTCGGGACAGCAACTAATGAAAAACTGTTTTTT.